The 18 T cell receptor beta chains in this list originate from one sample, sequenced in a study of cytomegalovirus exposure and HLA in healthy donors. Vbeta (60) and Jbeta (13) primers were used in the PCR. Profiling relied on immunoSEQ multiplex PCR, and the TCRdb table lists in-frame clones only, not all of them. The table records tens of thousands of clones, about 78% of them present only once. Source material: PBMCs. The receptors were sampled from a woman between 40 and 50 years old in good health and CMV-seropositive.

The genes are TRBV5-1 and TRBJ2-5; a possible D gene is TRBD2 (6 bases). Per the germline V gene, CDR1 is SGHRS and CDR2 is YFSETQ. This CDR3 has 15 amino acids. Deletions cut 3 bases from V and 0 bases from J, with 12 bases between. The CDR3 sequence: CASSSDYGYQETQYF. CDR3 DNA sequence: TGCGCCAGCAGCTCGGACTACGGGTACCAAGAGACCCAGTACTTC. Using reference TRBV5-1 and TRBJ2-5 for the parts outside the CDR3, the full variable domain is KAGVTQTPRYLIKTRGQQVTLSCSPISGHRSVSWYQQTPGQGLQFLFEYFSETQRNKGNFPGRFSGRQFSNSRSEMNVSTLELGDSALYLCASSSDYGYQETQYFGPGTRLLVL.

The V gene is TRBV6-4, the J gene TRBJ2-7; TRBD2 is a possible D gene (6 bases). The CDR3 extends over 11 amino acids. Germline V gene sequence: CDR1 MRHNA, CDR2 SNTAGT. Deletions cut 2 bases from V and 7 bases from J, with 6 bases between. CDR3 amino acids: CASSDGLEQYF. In nucleotides, the CDR3 is TGTGCCAGCAGTGACGGACTAGAGCAGTACTTC.

This chain links TRBV14 with TRBJ2-3, with 8 bases fitting TRBD2. This CDR3 comprises 14 residues. Germline V gene lookup returns CDR1 SGHDN and CDR2 FVKESK. V lost 4 bases, J lost 5 bases, and 5 bases stayed unmatched. The CDR3 region has the DNA TGTGCCAGCAGCCTCGGACTAGCAAGAGATACGCAGTATTTT. This sequence encodes CASSLGLARDTQYF.

This clone came up once. This chain links TRBV7-8 with TRBJ2-5, with D tentatively TRBD2 (6 bases). V lost 5 bases to trimming and J lost 4 bases, with 14 bases between them. Germline V gene lookup returns CDR1 SGHVS and CDR2 FQNEAQ. This CDR3 is 14 amino acids long. The CDR3 region is CASSAGRNRETQYF. CDR3 nucleotide sequence: TGTGCCAGCAGCGCGGGACGGAATAGAGAGACCCAGTACTTC.

This chain connects TRBV11-2 to TRBJ2-5, with D maybe TRBD2 (6 bases). Germline V lookup: CDR1 SGHAT, CDR2 FQNNGV. The CDR3 runs to 13 residues. V lost 5 bases, J lost 9 bases, and 16 bases lay in between. The CDR3 here is CASSRVEGRAQYF. The CDR3 DNA sequence: TGTGCCAGCAGCCGGGTGGAGGGGCGGGCCCAGTACTTC.

V gene TRBV19 combines with J gene TRBJ2-2; the D gene is possibly TRBD1 (5 bases). Germline CDR1 LNHDA, CDR2 SQIVND (reference sequence). The V gene lost 6 bases and the J gene lost 3 bases, with 11 bases spanning the gap. This CDR3 has 14 residues. CDR3 loop: CASRQIGDTGELFF. Here the CDR3 DNA reads TGTGCCAGTAGGCAGATAGGGGACACCGGGGAGCTGTTTTTT.

This sequence joins TRBV6-5 and TRBJ1-2, with TRBD1 matching over 8 bases. Germline V CDR1 and CDR2: MNHEY, SVGAGI. This CDR3 has 15 amino acids. The ends lost 7 bases at V and 3 bases at J; junction bases unmatched: 10. CDR3 residues: CASTRTGNSDYGYTF. CDR3 sequence (DNA): TGTGCCAGCACCCGGACAGGGAATTCTGACTATGGCTACACCTTC.

This clone was seen more than once but under ten times. This chain's CDR3 is CASSYSSRGTDTQYF. In nucleotides, the CDR3 is TGTGCCAGCAGTTACTCGAGTCGCGGGACAGATACGCAGTATTTT. V usage is TRBV6-6 and J usage is TRBJ2-3; D is possibly TRBD2 (5 bases). This CDR3 has 15 amino acids. V was shortened by 0 bases and J by 3 bases, with 10 bases between the two germline ends. Germline CDR1 MNHNY, CDR2 SVGAGI (reference sequence).

The J gene is TRBJ1-2, the V gene TRBV7-3; no clear D. The CDR3 has 15 residues. The germline V gene encodes CDR1 SGHTA and CDR2 FQGTGA. The V and J ends lost 5 bases and 0 bases respectively, with 13 bases between them. CDR3 DNA: TGTGCCAGCAGCCTAAGTGGCGGGTCTAACTATGGCTACACCTTC. The encoded protein is CASSLSGGSNYGYTF. Looking up the rest from reference TRBV7-3 and TRBJ1-2 gives the full variable domain: GAGVSQTPSNKVTEKGKYVELRCDPISGHTALYWYRQSLGQGPEFLIYFQGTGAADDSGLPNDRFFAVRPEGSVSTLKIQRTERGDSAVYLCASSLSGGSNYGYTFGSGTRLTVV.

The chain recombines TRBV7-2 with TRBJ2-5; D perhaps matches TRBD2 (5 bases). V gave up 5 bases and J gave up 2 bases, with 12 bases separating them. Germline assignment: CDR1 SGHTA and CDR2 FQGNSA. The CDR3 runs to 14 residues. CDR3 sequence (DNA): TGTGCCAGCAGCCCCCTTCGGGGACAAGAGACCCAGTACTTC. Protein product: CASSPLRGQETQYF. Supplemented by reference TRBV7-2 and TRBJ2-5, the full variable domain reads GAGVSQSPSNKVTEKGKDVELRCDPISGHTALYWYRQSLGQGLEFLIYFQGNSAPDKSGLPSDRFSAERTGGSVSTLTIQRTQQEDSAVYLCASSPLRGQETQYFGPGTRLLVL.

J is TRBJ2-2 and V is TRBV27, with 8 bases fitting TRBD2. After removal of 6 bases from V and 4 bases from J, the junction contained 7 bases not matched to a gene. The CDR3 spans 15 residues. In germline, CDR1 is MNHEY, CDR2 SMNVEV (reference sequence). CDR3: CASRSGGPTTGELFF. CDR3 DNA: TGTGCCAGCAGATCGGGGGGGCCAACCACCGGGGAGCTGTTTTTT.

The chain links TRBV18 to TRBJ2-5; D possibly corresponds to TRBD2 (6 bases). The CDR3 extends over 15 amino acids. Germline loops: CDR1 KGHSH, CDR2 LQKENI. Trimming took 4 bases from V and 3 from J, leaving 15 bases between them. The CDR3 DNA is TGTGCCAGCTCACGCGGGACCCGAGGGGAAGAGACCCAGTACTTC. It specifies CASSRGTRGEETQYF.

This sequence joins TRBV5-1 and TRBJ2-7, with TRBD2 matching over 11 bases. CDR1 is SGHRS and CDR2 is YFSETQ in the germline V gene. The length of the CDR3 is 15 residues. After removal of 1 base from V and 7 bases from J, the junction contained 7 bases not matched to a gene. This CDR3 reads CASSLLAGGSREQYF. The CDR3 nucleotides read TGCGCCAGCAGCTTGCTAGCGGGGGGTTCGAGGGAGCAGTACTTC.

This CDR3 is CASSYLTGEAAFF. CDR3 nucleotide sequence: TGTGCCAGCAGTTACTTGACAGGGGAGGCAGCGTTCTTC. The chain combines TRBV6-5 with TRBJ2-1; TRBD1 aligns across 8 bases. The CDR3 covers 13 residues. V lost 1 base and J lost 15; bases outside the gene matches: 8. CDR1 and CDR2 from the germline V gene are MNHEY and SVGAGI.

The genes are TRBV5-6 and TRBJ1-5; no firm D call. V lost 0 bases and J 8 bases, leaving 15 bases between the germline ends. The germline V gene encodes CDR1 SGHDT and CDR2 YYEEEE. The CDR3 has 15 residues. The CDR3 region is CASSLAPHTEEPQHF. The CDR3 coding sequence is TGTGCCAGCAGCTTGGCCCCCCATACTGAAGAGCCCCAGCATTTT.

This clone was seen once. This chain uses TRBV2 with TRBJ2-5; 9 nucleotides line up with TRBD1. Germline V gene data show CDR1 as SNHLY and CDR2 as FYNNEI. This CDR3 has 13 residues. V lost 9 bases and J lost 4; bases outside the gene matches: 6. The CDR3: CARGTGGRETQYF. In DNA, the CDR3 is TGTGCCAGGGGCACAGGGGGCCGAGAGACCCAGTACTTC.

The chain recombines TRBV19 with TRBJ1-6; 8 positions agree with TRBD1. Trimming removed 5 bases from V and 7 bases from J; junction bases left unmatched: 1. The CDR3 is 13 residues long. Germline V gene data show CDR1 as LNHDA and CDR2 as SQIVND (reference sequence). CDR3 sequence reads: CASSRQGNSPLHF. Written as DNA, the CDR3 is TGTGCCAGTAGTCGACAGGGGAATTCACCCCTCCACTTT.

The chain couples TRBV29-1 to TRBJ2-1, with 9 bases aligning to TRBD2. The CDR3 contains 16 residues. V lost 3 bases, J lost 4 bases, and 10 bases stayed unmatched. Looked up from germline, CDR1 is SQVTM and CDR2 is ANQGSEA. The CDR3 here is CSVDGLAGLQYNEQFF. The CDR3 DNA reads TGCAGCGTTGATGGGCTAGCGGGGCTACAATACAATGAGCAGTTCTTC.